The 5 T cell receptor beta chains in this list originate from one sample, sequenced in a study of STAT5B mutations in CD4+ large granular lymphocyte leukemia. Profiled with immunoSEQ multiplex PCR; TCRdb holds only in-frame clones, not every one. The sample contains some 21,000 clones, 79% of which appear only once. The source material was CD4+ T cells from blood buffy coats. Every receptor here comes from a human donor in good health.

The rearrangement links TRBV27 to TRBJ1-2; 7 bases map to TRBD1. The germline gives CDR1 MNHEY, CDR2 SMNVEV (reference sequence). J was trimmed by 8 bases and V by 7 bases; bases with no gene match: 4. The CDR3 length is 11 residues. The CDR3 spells CASTSGGGYTF. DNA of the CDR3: TGTGCCAGCACATCAGGGGGAGGCTACACCTTC.

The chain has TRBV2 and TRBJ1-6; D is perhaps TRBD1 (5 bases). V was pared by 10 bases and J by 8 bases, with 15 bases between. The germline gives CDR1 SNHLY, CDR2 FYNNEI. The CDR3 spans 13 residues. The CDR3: CATSTDGDSPLHF. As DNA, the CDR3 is TGTGCCACCTCGACAGACGGGGATTCACCCCTCCACTTT.

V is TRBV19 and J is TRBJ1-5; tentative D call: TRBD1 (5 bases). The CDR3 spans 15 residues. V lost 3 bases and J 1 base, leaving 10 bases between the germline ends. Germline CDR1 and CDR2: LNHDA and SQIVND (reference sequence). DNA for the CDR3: TGTGCCAGTAGTATGTCAGGGAAAAGCAATCAGCCCCAGCATTTT. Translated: CASSMSGKSNQPQHF. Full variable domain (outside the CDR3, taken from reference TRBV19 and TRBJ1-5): DGGITQSPKYLFRKEGQNVTLSCEQNLNHDAMYWYRQDPGQGLRLIYYSQIVNDFQKGDIAEGYSVSREKKESFPLTVTSAQKNPTAFYLCASSMSGKSNQPQHFGDGTRLSIL.

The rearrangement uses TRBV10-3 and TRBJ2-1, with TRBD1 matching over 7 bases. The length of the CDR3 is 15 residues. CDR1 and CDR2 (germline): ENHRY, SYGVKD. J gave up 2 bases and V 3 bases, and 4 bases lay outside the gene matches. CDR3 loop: CAISESGQAYNEQFF. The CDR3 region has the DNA TGTGCCATCAGTGAATCTGGACAGGCCTACAATGAGCAGTTCTTC.

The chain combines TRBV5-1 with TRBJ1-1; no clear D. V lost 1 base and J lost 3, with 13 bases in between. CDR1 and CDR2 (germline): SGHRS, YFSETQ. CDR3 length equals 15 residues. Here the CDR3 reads CASSLTAQKHTEAFF. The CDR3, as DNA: TGCGCCAGCAGCTTGACGGCCCAGAAACACACTGAAGCTTTCTTT.